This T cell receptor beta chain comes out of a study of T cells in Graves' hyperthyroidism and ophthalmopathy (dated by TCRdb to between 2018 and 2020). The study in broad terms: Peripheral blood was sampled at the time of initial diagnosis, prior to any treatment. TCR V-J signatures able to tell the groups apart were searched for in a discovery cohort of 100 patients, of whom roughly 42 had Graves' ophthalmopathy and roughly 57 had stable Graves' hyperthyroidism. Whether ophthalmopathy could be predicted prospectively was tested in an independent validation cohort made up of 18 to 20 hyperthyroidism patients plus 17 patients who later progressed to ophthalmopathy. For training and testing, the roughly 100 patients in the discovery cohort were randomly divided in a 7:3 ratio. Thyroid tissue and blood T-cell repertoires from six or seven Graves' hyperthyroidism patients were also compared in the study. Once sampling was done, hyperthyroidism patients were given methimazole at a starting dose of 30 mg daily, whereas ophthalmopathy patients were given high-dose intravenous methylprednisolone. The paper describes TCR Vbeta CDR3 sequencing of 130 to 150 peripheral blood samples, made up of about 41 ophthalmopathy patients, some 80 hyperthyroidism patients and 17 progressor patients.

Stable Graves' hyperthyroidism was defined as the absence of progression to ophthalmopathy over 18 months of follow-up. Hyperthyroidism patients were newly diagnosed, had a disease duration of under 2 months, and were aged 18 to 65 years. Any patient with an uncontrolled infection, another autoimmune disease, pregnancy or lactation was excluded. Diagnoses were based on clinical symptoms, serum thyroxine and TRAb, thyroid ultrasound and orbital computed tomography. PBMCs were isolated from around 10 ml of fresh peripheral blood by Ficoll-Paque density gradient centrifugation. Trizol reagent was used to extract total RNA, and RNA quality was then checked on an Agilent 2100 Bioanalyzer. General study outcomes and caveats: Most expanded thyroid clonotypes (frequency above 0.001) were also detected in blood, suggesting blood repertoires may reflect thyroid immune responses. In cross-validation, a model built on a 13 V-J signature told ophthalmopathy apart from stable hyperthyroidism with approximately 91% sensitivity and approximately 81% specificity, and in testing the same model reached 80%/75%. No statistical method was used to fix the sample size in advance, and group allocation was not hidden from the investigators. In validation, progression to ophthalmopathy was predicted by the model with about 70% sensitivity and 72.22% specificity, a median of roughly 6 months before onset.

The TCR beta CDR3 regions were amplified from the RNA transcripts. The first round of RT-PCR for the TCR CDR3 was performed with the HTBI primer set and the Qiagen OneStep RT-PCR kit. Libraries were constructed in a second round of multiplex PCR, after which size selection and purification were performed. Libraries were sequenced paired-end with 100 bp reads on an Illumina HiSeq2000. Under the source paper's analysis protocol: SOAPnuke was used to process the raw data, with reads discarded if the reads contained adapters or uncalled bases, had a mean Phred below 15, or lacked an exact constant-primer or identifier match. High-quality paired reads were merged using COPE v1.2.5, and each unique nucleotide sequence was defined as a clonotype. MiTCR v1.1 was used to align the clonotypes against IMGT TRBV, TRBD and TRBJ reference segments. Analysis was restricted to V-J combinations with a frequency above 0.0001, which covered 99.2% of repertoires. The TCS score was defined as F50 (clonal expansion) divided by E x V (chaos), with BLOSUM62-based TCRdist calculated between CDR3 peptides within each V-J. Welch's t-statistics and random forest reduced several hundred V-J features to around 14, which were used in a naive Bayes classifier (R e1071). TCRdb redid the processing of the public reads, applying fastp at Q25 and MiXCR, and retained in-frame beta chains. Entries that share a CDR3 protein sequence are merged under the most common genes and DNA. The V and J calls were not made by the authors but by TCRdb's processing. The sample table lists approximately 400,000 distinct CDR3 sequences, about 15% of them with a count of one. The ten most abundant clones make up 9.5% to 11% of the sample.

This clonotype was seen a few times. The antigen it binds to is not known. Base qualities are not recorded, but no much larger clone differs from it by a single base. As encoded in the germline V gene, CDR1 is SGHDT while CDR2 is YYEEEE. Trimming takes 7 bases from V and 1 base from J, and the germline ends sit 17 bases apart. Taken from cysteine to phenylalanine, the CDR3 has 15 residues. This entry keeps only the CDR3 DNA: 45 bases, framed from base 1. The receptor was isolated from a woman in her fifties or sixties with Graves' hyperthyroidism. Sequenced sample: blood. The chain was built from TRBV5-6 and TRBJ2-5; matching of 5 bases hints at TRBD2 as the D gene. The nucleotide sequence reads TGTGCCAGCTTAGACTCCAGCGGCTCCCAAGAGACCCAGTACTTC. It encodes CASLDSSGSQETQYF.